The T cell receptor (beta chain) under discussion was sequenced for a study of cytomegalovirus exposure and HLA in healthy donors. The CDR3 contains 13 residues. The V gene's germline CDR1 is SGHRS and CDR2 YFSETQ. V dropped 1 base and J dropped 1 base, with 5 bases sitting between them. 13 Jbeta primers and 60 Vbeta primers were used for the PCR. Assay used: immunoSEQ multiplex PCR; TCRdb lists only in-frame clones, some missing. The data show more than 140,000 clones, with about 75% seen just once and 0.66% held by the top ten. The chain recombines TRBV5-1 with TRBJ2-5, with D unresolved. The material sequenced was PBMCs. The TCR comes from a male donor in good health and CMV-seronegative. CDR3 DNA: TGCGCCAGCAGCTTGACTCCCCAAGAGACCCAGTACTTC. Translating it yields CASSLTPQETQYF.